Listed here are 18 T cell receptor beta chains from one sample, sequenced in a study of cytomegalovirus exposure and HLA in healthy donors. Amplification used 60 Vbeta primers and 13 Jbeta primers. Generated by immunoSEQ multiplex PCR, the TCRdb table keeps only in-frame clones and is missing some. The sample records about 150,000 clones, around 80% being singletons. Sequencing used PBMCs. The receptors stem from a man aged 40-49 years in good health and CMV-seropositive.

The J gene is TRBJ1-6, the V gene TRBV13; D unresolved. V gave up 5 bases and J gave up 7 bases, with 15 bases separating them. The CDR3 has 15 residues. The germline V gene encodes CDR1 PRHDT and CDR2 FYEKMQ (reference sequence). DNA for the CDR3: TGTGCCAGCAGCGCCCGGACGGGAAACAATTCACCCCTCCACTTT. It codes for CASSARTGNNSPLHF.

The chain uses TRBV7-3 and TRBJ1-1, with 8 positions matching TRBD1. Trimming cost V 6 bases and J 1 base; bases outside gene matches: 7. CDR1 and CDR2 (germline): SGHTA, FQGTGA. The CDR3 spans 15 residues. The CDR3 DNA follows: TGTGCCAGCAGTAAGGGTACAGGGGGGAACACTGAAGCTTTCTTT. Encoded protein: CASSKGTGGNTEAFF.

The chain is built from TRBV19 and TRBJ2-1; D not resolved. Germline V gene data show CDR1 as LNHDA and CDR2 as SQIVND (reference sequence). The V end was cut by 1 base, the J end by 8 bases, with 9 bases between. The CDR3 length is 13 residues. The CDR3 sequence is CASSIVRFDEQFF. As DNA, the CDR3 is TGTGCCAGTAGTATAGTCAGGTTCGATGAGCAGTTCTTC.

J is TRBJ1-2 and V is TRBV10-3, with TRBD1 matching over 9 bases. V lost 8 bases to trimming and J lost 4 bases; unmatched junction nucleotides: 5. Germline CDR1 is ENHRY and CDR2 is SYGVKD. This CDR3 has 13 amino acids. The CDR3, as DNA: TGTGCCATCGGGACAGGGCAAAGCTATGGCTACACCTTC. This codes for CAIGTGQSYGYTF.

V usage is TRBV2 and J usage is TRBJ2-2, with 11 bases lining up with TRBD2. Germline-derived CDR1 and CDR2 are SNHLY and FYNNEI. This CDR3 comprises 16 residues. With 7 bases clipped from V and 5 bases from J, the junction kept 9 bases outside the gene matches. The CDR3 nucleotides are TGTGCCAGCAATGGTCCCCTAGCGGGAGGTACCGGGGAGCTGTTTTTT. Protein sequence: CASNGPLAGGTGELFF.

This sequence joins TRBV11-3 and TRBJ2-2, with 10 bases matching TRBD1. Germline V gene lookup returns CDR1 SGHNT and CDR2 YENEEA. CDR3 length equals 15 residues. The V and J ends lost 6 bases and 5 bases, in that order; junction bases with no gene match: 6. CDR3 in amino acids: CASSTGTGDTGELFF. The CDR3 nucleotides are TGTGCCAGCAGTACCGGGACAGGGGATACCGGGGAGCTGTTTTTT.

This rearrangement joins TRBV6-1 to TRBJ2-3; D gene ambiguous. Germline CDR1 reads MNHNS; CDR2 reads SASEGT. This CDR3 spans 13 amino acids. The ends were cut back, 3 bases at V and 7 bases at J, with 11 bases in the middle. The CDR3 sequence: CASSDTGSNTQYF. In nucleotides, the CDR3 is TGTGCCAGCAGTGATACCGGTTCAAATACGCAGTATTTT.

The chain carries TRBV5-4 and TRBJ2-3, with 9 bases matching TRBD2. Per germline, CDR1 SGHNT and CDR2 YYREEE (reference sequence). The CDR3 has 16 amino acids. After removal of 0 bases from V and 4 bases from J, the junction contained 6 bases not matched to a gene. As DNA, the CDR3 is TGTGCCAGCAGCTTGGTGTTAGCGGGAGCTCCAGATACGCAGTATTTT. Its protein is CASSLVLAGAPDTQYF.

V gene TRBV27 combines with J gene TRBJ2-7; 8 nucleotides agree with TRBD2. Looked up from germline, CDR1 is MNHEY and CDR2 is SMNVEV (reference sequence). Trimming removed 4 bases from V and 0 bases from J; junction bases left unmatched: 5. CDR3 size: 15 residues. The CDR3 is CASSSTSAYSYEQYF. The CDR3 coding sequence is TGTGCCAGCAGTTCGACTAGCGCCTACTCCTACGAGCAGTACTTC.

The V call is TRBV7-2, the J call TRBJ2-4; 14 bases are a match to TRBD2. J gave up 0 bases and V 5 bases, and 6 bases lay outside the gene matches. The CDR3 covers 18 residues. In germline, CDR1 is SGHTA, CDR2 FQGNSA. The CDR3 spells CASSLTSGRVLAKNIQYF. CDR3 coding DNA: TGTGCCAGCAGCCTGACTAGCGGGAGGGTCCTAGCCAAAAACATTCAGTACTTC.

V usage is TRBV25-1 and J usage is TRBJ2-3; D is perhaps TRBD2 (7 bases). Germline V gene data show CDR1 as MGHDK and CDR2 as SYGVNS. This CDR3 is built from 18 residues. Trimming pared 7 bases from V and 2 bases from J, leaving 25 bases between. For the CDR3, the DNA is TGTGCCAGCACTCCCCGGGGGGCGCCCAACCGATACACAGATACGCAGTATTTT. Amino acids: CASTPRGAPNRYTDTQYF.

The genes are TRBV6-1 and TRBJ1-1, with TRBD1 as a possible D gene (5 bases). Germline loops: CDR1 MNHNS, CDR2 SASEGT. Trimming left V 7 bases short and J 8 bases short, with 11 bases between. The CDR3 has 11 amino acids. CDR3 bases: TGTGCCAGCATAGGGGTTACCGAAGCTTTCTTT. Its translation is CASIGVTEAFF.

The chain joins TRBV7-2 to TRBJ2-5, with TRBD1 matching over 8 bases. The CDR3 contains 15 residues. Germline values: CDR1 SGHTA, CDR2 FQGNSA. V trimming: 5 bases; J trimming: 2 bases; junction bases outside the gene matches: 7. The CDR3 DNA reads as TGTGCCAGCAGCCGAGAGAACAGGGGGCAAGAGACCCAGTACTTC. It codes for CASSRENRGQETQYF.

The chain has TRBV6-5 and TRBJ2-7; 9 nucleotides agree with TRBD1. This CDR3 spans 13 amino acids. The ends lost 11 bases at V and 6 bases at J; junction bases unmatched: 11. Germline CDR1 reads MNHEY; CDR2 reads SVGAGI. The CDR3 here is CAGRDRVFGEQYF. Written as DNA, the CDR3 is TGTGCCGGCCGGGACAGGGTATTCGGCGAGCAGTACTTC.

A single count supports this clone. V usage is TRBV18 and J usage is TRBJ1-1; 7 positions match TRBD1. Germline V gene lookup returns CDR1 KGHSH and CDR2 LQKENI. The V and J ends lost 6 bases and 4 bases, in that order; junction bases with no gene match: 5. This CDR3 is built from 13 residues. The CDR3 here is CASSQDRSTEAFF. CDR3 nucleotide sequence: TGTGCCAGCTCGCAGGACAGGAGCACTGAAGCTTTCTTT.

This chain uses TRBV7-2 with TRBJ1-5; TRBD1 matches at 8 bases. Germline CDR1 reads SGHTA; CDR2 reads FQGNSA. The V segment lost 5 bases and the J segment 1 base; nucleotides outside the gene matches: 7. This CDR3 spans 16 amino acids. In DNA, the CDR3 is TGTGCCAGCAGCACCCAACAGGGGGGGAGCAATCAGCCCCAGCATTTT. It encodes CASSTQQGGSNQPQHF.

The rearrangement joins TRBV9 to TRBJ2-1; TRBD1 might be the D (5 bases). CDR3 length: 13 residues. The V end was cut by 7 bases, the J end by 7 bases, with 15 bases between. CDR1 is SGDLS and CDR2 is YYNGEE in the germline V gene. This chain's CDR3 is CASGSIPGNEQFF. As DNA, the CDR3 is TGTGCCAGCGGTTCCATACCAGGGAATGAGCAGTTCTTC.

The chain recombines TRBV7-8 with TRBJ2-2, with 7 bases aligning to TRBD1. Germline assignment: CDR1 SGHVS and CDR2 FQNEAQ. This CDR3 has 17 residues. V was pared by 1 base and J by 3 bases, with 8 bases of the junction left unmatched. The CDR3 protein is CASSLVARGFYTGELFF. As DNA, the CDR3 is TGTGCCAGCAGCTTAGTTGCCAGGGGGTTTTACACCGGGGAGCTGTTTTTT.